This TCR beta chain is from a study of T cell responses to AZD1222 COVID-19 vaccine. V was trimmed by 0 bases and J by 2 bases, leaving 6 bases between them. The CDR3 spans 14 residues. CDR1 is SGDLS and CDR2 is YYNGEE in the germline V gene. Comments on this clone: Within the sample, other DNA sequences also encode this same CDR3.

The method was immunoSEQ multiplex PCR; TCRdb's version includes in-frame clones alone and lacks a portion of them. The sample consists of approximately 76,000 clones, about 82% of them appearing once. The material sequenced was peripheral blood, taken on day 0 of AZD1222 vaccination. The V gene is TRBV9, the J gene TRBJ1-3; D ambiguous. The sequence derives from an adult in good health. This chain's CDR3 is CASSVAGAGNTIYF. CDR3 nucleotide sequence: TGTGCCAGCAGCGTAGCGGGAGCTGGAAACACCATATATTTT.